A single sample gave rise to the 6 T cell receptor beta chains below, sequenced in a study of early T cells in non-severe SARS-CoV-2 infection. MiXCR was run by TCRdb on the 5' RACE reads, yielding one entry per CDR3 protein. Of 60,000 to 70,000 distinct CDR3 sequences listed, roughly 5% are singletons. The sequenced sample consisted of whole blood. The receptor set was obtained from an adult who was a healthcare worker with PCR-confirmed SARS-CoV-2 infection or an uninfected control (not recorded which).

The chain recombines TRBV5-8 with TRBJ2-6; a weak D match, TRBD1 (5 bases). Germline-derived CDR1 and CDR2 are SGHTS and YDEGEE. There are 17 residues in the CDR3. The V end was cut by 1 base, the J end by 0 bases, with 11 bases between. Written as DNA, the CDR3 is TGTGCCAGCAGCTTGAACAGGAAGCGCTCTGGGGCCAACGTCCTGACTTTC. It translates to CASSLNRKRSGANVLTF.

This clonotype was picked up many times. The J gene is TRBJ1-2, the V gene TRBV10-3; 7 nucleotides align to TRBD1. This CDR3 contains 16 residues. Trimming cost V 0 bases and J 6 bases; bases outside gene matches: 10. Germline V CDR1 and CDR2: ENHRY, SYGVKD. The CDR3 spells CAISESRQGRGDGYTF. The CDR3 region has the DNA TGTGCCATCAGTGAGTCCAGACAGGGACGGGGAGATGGCTACACCTTC.

This clonotype was observed many times. The V call is TRBV12-3 or TRBV12-4, the J call TRBJ2-1, with D possibly matching TRBD2 (5 bases). CDR3 length: 15 residues. The V end was cut by 5 bases, the J end by 8 bases, with 19 bases between. The CDR3 region is CASSLRESNLHEQFF. CDR3 nucleotide sequence: TGTGCCAGCAGTCTCCGGGAAAGTAACCTCCATGAGCAGTTCTTC.

This clonotype was detected only a few times. The CDR3 coding sequence is TGTGCCAGCAGCACTCACCGAGATCAGCCCCAGCATTTT. Residues: CASSTHRDQPQHF. The rearrangement joins TRBV7-2 to TRBJ1-5, with no clear D. CDR1 is SGHTA and CDR2 is FQGNSA in the germline V gene. The CDR3 contains 13 residues. V lost 5 bases, J lost 5 bases, and 10 bases lay in between. Drawing the rest from reference TRBV7-2 and TRBJ1-5, the complete variable domain is GAGVSQSPSNKVTEKGKDVELRCDPISGHTALYWYRQSLGQGLEFLIYFQGNSAPDKSGLPSDRFSAERTGGSVSTLTIQRTQQEDSAVYLCASSTHRDQPQHFGDGTRLSIL.

This clonotype was picked up many times. The J gene is TRBJ2-1, the V gene TRBV20-1, with 12 nucleotides matching TRBD2. CDR1 is DFQATT, CDR2 SNEGSKA, per germline (reference sequence). This CDR3 comprises 15 residues. V was clipped by 1 base and J by 8 bases; unmatched bases: 6. The CDR3 sequence is CSARVTSGGRYEQFF. The CDR3 DNA follows: TGCAGTGCTAGAGTTACTAGCGGGGGGCGGTATGAGCAGTTCTTC.

At least ten counts were recorded for this clonotype. The rearrangement joins TRBV20-1 to TRBJ1-1; 7 bases are shared with TRBD1. There are 13 residues in the CDR3. Losses at the gene ends were 4 bases for V and 3 bases for J; bases not matched to a gene: 5. Germline-derived CDR1 and CDR2 are DFQATT and SNEGSKA (reference sequence). The DNA of the CDR3 is TGCAGTGCTAATAAGGGGGCCGACACTGAAGCTTTCTTT. Protein product: CSANKGADTEAFF.